One and the same sample provided the 22 T cell receptor beta chains below, sequenced in a study of T cells in Graves' hyperthyroidism and ophthalmopathy. The source material, RNA transcripts, was used to amplify TCR beta CDR3 regions. In the first-round RT-PCR of the TCR CDR3, the HTBI primer set was used. TCRdb passed the multiplex PCR reads through MiXCR, listing each CDR3 protein once. The top ten hold about a sixth of the sample, which has about 720,000 distinct CDR3 sequences, roughly 20% seen once. Sequenced input: blood. These receptors originate from a woman aged 45-60 years with Graves' hyperthyroidism that later progressed to Graves' ophthalmopathy.

This clonotype occurred many times. The gene calls are TRBV5-1 and TRBJ1-1, with D unresolved. The CDR3 extends over 15 amino acids. Germline V CDR1 and CDR2: SGHRS, YFSETQ. V was clipped by 0 bases and J by 0 bases, with 9 bases between them. This chain's CDR3 is CASSLAGSMNTEAFF. In nucleotides, the CDR3 is TGCGCCAGCAGCTTGGCCGGCAGCATGAACACTGAAGCTTTCTTT.

This clonotype was picked up a small number of times. CDR3 sequence reads: CASSHPRIEETQYF. The CDR3 DNA reads TGCGCCAGCAGCCACCCGAGGATTGAAGAGACCCAGTACTTC. The chain uses TRBV4-1 and TRBJ2-5; D is unresolved. This CDR3 region has 14 residues. Trimming took 3 bases from V and 3 from J, leaving 11 bases between them. CDR1 and CDR2 (germline): MGHRA, YSYEKL.

In its sample, this clonotype was seen once. The J gene is TRBJ1-2, the V gene TRBV27; 7 bases are a match to TRBD1. The CDR3 is 14 amino acids. V lost 2 bases, J lost 4 bases, and 4 bases stayed unmatched. Germline CDR1 reads MNHEY; CDR2 reads SMNVEV (reference sequence). CDR3 bases: TGTGCCAGCAGTTTAAGGGGGCAGGTCTATGGCTACACCTTC. Its translation is CASSLRGQVYGYTF.

This clonotype has ten or more counts. J is TRBJ1-2 and V is TRBV7-9, with 7 bases that match TRBD1. This CDR3 is built from 14 residues. After removal of 5 bases from V and 3 bases from J, the junction contained 6 bases not matched to a gene. The germline V gene has CDR1 SEHNR and CDR2 FQNEAQ (reference sequence). CDR3 nucleotide sequence: TGTGCCAGCAGCGCCCGACAGGGTTACTATGGCTACACCTTC. Its translation: CASSARQGYYGYTF.

The chain uses TRBV9 and TRBJ1-6, with unresolved D. This CDR3 is 14 amino acids long. Trimming took off 3 bases at V and 5 bases at J, with 9 bases between the two ends. The germline gives CDR1 SGDLS, CDR2 YYNGEE. The CDR3 loop reads CASSERDNNSPLHF. CDR3 nucleotides: TGTGCCAGCAGCGAGAGAGATAATAATTCACCCCTCCACTTT. Combining the CDR3 with reference TRBV9 and TRBJ1-6 gives the whole variable domain DSGVTQTPKHLITATGQRVTLRCSPRSGDLSVYWYQQSLDQGLQFLIQYYNGEERAKGNILERFSAQQFPDLHSELNLSSLELGDSALYFCASSERDNNSPLHFGNGTRLTVT.

Ten or more counts support this clonotype. The chain links TRBV3-1 to TRBJ1-2, with 7 bases aligning to TRBD1. Germline V gene sequence: CDR1 LGHDT, CDR2 YNNKEL (reference sequence). The CDR3 is 16 residues long. J was trimmed by 4 bases and V by 0 bases; bases with no gene match: 8. CDR3 residues: CASSQDLLTGIYGYTF. CDR3 coding DNA: TGTGCCAGCAGCCAAGATCTTTTGACAGGGATCTATGGCTACACCTTC.

This clonotype was counted a few times. The genes are TRBV18 and TRBJ1-3; 7 bases agree with TRBD1. CDR1 and CDR2 from the germline V gene are KGHSH and LQKENI. J lost 4 bases, V lost 2 bases, and 8 bases had no gene match. This CDR3 is 16 amino acids long. The CDR3: CASSPGSGTAGNTIYF. The CDR3 nucleotides read TGTGCCAGCTCACCAGGATCCGGGACAGCCGGAAACACCATATATTTT. Complete variable domain (other parts from reference TRBV18 and TRBJ1-3): NAGVMQNPRHLVRRRGQEARLRCSPMKGHSHVYWYRQLPEEGLKFMVYLQKENIIDESGMPKERFSAEFPKEGPSILRIQQVVRGDSAAYFCASSPGSGTAGNTIYFGEGSWLTVV.

This rearrangement joins TRBV5-1 to TRBJ2-1; the D is unclear. V was pared by 1 base and J by 5 bases, with 13 bases between. Germline V gene data show CDR1 as SGHRS and CDR2 as YFSETQ. The CDR3 has 15 amino acids. The CDR3 coding sequence is TGCGCCAGCAGCTTGTTTCACCAGCTTAACAATGAGCAGTTCTTC. This encodes CASSLFHQLNNEQFF.

This chain uses TRBV12-3 or TRBV12-4 with TRBJ2-7, with 9 bases identical to TRBD2. J gave up 2 bases and V 5 bases, and 7 bases lay outside the gene matches. This CDR3 is built from 15 residues. CDR3 nucleotides: TGTGCCAGCAGTCCCCTAGCGGGGCCAGCCTACGAGCAGTACTTC. It encodes CASSPLAGPAYEQYF.

CDR3 region: CASSPGRGIYGELFF. In nucleotides, the CDR3 is TGTGCCAGCAGCCCTGGGCGGGGAATATACGGGGAGCTGTTTTTT. The chain has TRBV7-3 and TRBJ2-2; D is perhaps TRBD2 (6 bases). V was clipped by 5 bases and J by 7 bases, with 17 bases between them. The CDR3 has 15 residues. Germline V gene data show CDR1 as SGHTA and CDR2 as FQGTGA.

A note on this clonotype: This may be a read error: a much more frequent sequence differs by one nucleotide. The conserved final phenylalanine or tryptophan is absent from the CDR3, which likely points to a read error. The rearrangement links TRBV10-2 to TRBJ1-1, with a possible D match to TRBD1 (6 bases). This CDR3 spans 13 amino acids. The V end lost 6 bases, the J end lost 5 bases, and 13 bases lay between the germline ends. Germline-derived CDR1 and CDR2 are WSHSY and SAAADI. The CDR3 loop is CASRVGAYTEAFL. The CDR3 region has the DNA TGCGCCAGCAGGGTGGGGGCGTATACTGAAGCTTTCCTT.

This clonotype was observed a handful of times. The CDR3 region has the DNA TGTGCCAGCAGTCCAATCAGGGTTCCAAATACGCAGTATTTT. Protein: CASSPIRVPNTQYF. The chain links TRBV6-2 or TRBV6-3 to TRBJ2-3; possibly TRBD1 for D (5 bases). Germline V CDR1 and CDR2: MNHEY, SVGEGT. Trimming removed 5 bases from V and 7 bases from J, with 16 bases in between. The CDR3 loop spans 14 amino acids.

This clonotype was detected ten times or more. The chain joins TRBV28 to TRBJ1-6; D ambiguous. V lost 3 bases and J lost 10, with 25 bases in between. This CDR3 spans 18 amino acids. The germline gives CDR1 MDHEN, CDR2 SYDVKM. CDR3 in amino acids: CASSFPAIGRTQKSPLHF. The DNA of the CDR3 is TGTGCCAGCAGTTTCCCGGCTATAGGTCGGACCCAAAAATCACCCCTCCACTTT.

This sequence joins TRBV20-1 and TRBJ1-2, with 8 bases that match TRBD1. This CDR3 region has 12 residues. V lost 3 bases to trimming and J lost 8 bases; unmatched junction nucleotides: 5. From germline, CDR1 is DFQATT and CDR2 SNEGSKA (reference sequence). The CDR3 spells CSASNQGAGYTF. Written as DNA, the CDR3 is TGCAGTGCTAGCAACCAGGGGGCAGGCTACACCTTC.

This clonotype has at least ten counts. The chain is built from TRBV11-2 and TRBJ2-1; maybe TRBD2 (7 bases). The CDR3 is 14 amino acids. Germline lookup yields CDR1 SGHAT and CDR2 FQNNGV. The V end was cut by 1 base, the J end by 8 bases, with 12 bases between. The CDR3 bases are TGTGCCAGCAGCTTAGTGGGGGGGCGATATGAGCAGTTCTTC. Residues: CASSLVGGRYEQFF.

This clonotype showed up just a few times. V gene TRBV5-6 combines with J gene TRBJ2-5; tentatively, D is TRBD1 or TRBD2 (6 bases each). Germline CDR1 and CDR2: SGHDT and YYEEEE. CDR3 length equals 14 residues. V lost 3 bases and J lost 5, with 14 bases in between. The CDR3 nucleotides read TGTGCCAGCAGCTCGGGGGCACTAACGGAGACCCAGTACTTC. Translation: CASSSGALTETQYF.

This clonotype was recorded at least ten times. As DNA, the CDR3 is TGTGCCTGGAGCTCTGGAAACACCATATATTTT. Residues: CAWSSGNTIYF. The chain recombines TRBV30 with TRBJ1-3; D ambiguous. Trimming cost V 3 bases and J 0 bases, with 0 bases left between them. This CDR3 has 11 amino acids. CDR1 is GTSNPN, CDR2 SVGIG, per germline (reference sequence).

The rearrangement uses TRBV5-5 and TRBJ1-6, with 8 bases identical to TRBD1. The CDR3 is made up of 17 amino acids. V shed 5 bases and J 3 bases; nucleotides not matched to a gene: 10. Germline V gives CDR1 SGHKS, CDR2 YYEKEE (reference sequence). DNA of the CDR3: TGTGCCAGCAGTCGCGCGGTTACAGGGGGCTATAATTCACCCCTCCACTTT. This encodes CASSRAVTGGYNSPLHF. The entire variable domain, with the rest obtained from reference TRBV5-5 and TRBJ1-6, is as follows: DAGVTQSPTHLIKTRGQQVTLRCSPISGHKSVSWYQQVLGQGPQFIFQYYEKEERGRGNFPDRFSARQFPNYSSELNVNALLLGDSALYLCASSRAVTGGYNSPLHFGNGTRLTVT.

This chain joins TRBV6-1 and TRBJ2-3; D ambiguous. Looked up from germline, CDR1 is MNHNS and CDR2 is SASEGT. The CDR3 has 14 residues. V was pared by 5 bases and J by 4 bases, with 13 bases between. The CDR3 DNA is TGTGCCAGCAGTCCCGGACCCATGGCAGATACGCAGTATTTT. Its translation is CASSPGPMADTQYF.

In its sample, this clonotype was seen many times. This rearrangement joins TRBV30 to TRBJ2-5, with 8 nucleotides matching TRBD1. After removal of 0 bases from V and 5 bases from J, the junction contained 8 bases not matched to a gene. Germline values: CDR1 GTSNPN, CDR2 SVGIG (reference sequence). The length of the CDR3 is 15 residues. CDR3 in DNA: TGTGCCTGGAGTGTAGGGCAGGGGGCAACGGAGACCCAGTACTTC. Its protein is CAWSVGQGATETQYF.

V is TRBV12-3 or TRBV12-4 and J is TRBJ1-4; tentative D call: TRBD1 (5 bases). The V and J ends lost 4 bases and 13 bases respectively, with 19 bases between them. This CDR3 comprises 14 residues. Here the CDR3 reads CASSSPWDGALLFF. CDR3 nucleotide sequence: TGTGCCAGCAGTTCCCCCTGGGACGGAGCTTTACTGTTTTTT.

Of note for this clonotype: In this CDR3 the conserved last residue, phenylalanine or tryptophan, is missing, so a read error is likely. V usage is TRBV5-6 and J usage is TRBJ2-7, with D perhaps TRBD1 (6 bases). CDR3 length: 15 amino acids. V lost 3 bases and J lost 2, with 15 bases in between. Looked up from germline, CDR1 is SGHDT and CDR2 is YYEEEE. CDR3 bases: TGTGCCAGCAGCTCTCCCCAGGGGCGCCCCTACGAGCAGTACCTC. This encodes CASSSPQGRPYEQYL.